Sequencing of this TCR beta chain was carried out in a study of blood T cell repertoires in COVID-19 (dated by TCRdb to 2020 to 2022). In terms of the full investigation: Samples covering the acute and convalescent phases of COVID-19 were provided by collaborators in the United States, Italy and Spain. The material from the prospective study consisted of cDNA or gDNA derived from T cells, B-cell-depleted T cells, or PBMCs. Subjects who had been exposed to COVID-19, were actively infected with it, or had recovered from it provided the deeply sampled blood TCRbeta repertoires that made up the dataset. A freely available public database, intended as a resource for researchers studying the immune response to SARS-CoV-2, is where the repertoires were released. Samples were obtained from the ongoing ImmuneRACE study (first 160 participants) and from about 1,300 subjects provided by 6 global collaborators. A de-identified subject ID, COVID-19 status, age in years and sex were almost always included in the sample metadata. Where available, HLA class I and class II types were taken from metadata supplied by the sample provider and were not determined by assay-based typing.

Samples from volunteer blood donors who had recovered from COVID-19 were contributed by a second Seattle source. Whole blood was collected in K2EDTA tubes by collaborating institutions according to the institutions' own protocols. Collaborator samples were shipped for TCRbeta analysis as frozen whole blood, isolated PBMCs, or DNA extracted from either sample type. This clone appeared once. Its antigen has not been determined. Nothing much larger sits one base from this clone, and base qualities are not available. After removal of 5 bases from V and 2 bases from J, the junction retains 13 bases not matched to a gene. From the cysteine through the phenylalanine, the CDR3 covers 18 amino acids. Just CDR3 DNA is preserved here, 54 bases in frame from base 1. The germline V gene (reference sequence) yields MNHNY for CDR1 and SVGAGI for CDR2. The immunoSEQ Assay, a bias-controlled multiplex PCR, was used to amplify TCRbeta CDR3 regions from genomic DNA. Per the source publication's procedure: Nucleated cell counts per sample were estimated from amplification of reference gene primers within the assay. To quantify the absolute abundance of each unique TCRbeta CDR3 rearrangement, sequence reads were collapsed and filtered. For each sample, productive Simpson clonality was calculated by taking the square root of Simpson's diversity index across productive rearrangements. Here the immuneACCESS table is served through TCRdb, limited to in-frame sequences with V and J called. Missing clones are a known gap in these copies; in checked studies unresolved V genes cover under half, and the rest lacks a known reason. V and J calls and clone size follow that table, whereas D and trimming were derived from the DNA. The sample records 250,000 or so clones, about four fifths of which are singletons. Together, the top ten hold approximately 1.8% of the sample.

Overall study results and their limits: How much clinical and demographic metadata was included differed by source and by participant, and the metadata was provided uncurated.

The sample was peripheral blood. The chain is made from TRBV6-6 and TRBJ2-3; 10 of the junction bases match TRBD2. This TCR derives from a man aged 30 to 45 who had recovered from COVID-19. The sequence in DNA is TGTGCCAGCAGTCGGCTTGGGACTAGCGTGGGGACCACAGATACGCAGTATTTT. Translated, it gives CASSRLGTSVGTTDTQYF.